These 26 T cell receptor beta chains share one sample of origin, sequenced in a study of CD8+CD57+ T cells in acquired aplastic anemia. Patients picked for sequencing had shown CD8+CD57+ cell expansion detected by flow cytometry. The study profiled TCR beta VDJ and CDR3 using genomic DNA as template. TCRdb ran MiXCR on the reads and lists one entry per CDR3 protein. This sample has a few hundred thousand distinct CDR3 sequences, with around three fifths found just once. Material: sorted CD4+, CD8+, or CD8+CD57+ T cells (not recorded which) from PBMCs. The receptors were gathered from a human donor with aplastic anemia.

This chain links TRBV29-1 with TRBJ2-7; TRBD1 matches 7 bases. Germline V lookup: CDR1 SQVTM, CDR2 ANQGSEA. This CDR3 is 15 amino acids long. The junction had 6 bases not matched to a gene; V was cut back by 1 base and J by 0 bases. The CDR3 sequence: CSVEGLRDSSYEQYF. CDR3 nucleotide sequence: TGCAGCGTTGAAGGGCTCCGGGACAGCTCCTACGAGCAGTACTTC.

This chain joins TRBV29-1 and TRBJ2-3; possibly TRBD2 for D (5 bases). The V and J ends lost 8 bases and 0 bases respectively, with 9 bases between them. CDR1 is SQVTM, CDR2 ANQGSEA, per germline. CDR3 length: 12 amino acids. The CDR3, as DNA: TGCAGCTTGAGCGGTAGCACAGATACGCAGTATTTT. This encodes CSLSGSTDTQYF.

There are many counts of this clonotype. The chain recombines TRBV19 with TRBJ2-5, with D possibly matching TRBD1 (6 bases). There are 17 residues in the CDR3. V lost 1 base and J lost 0, with 15 bases in between. Per germline, CDR1 LNHDA and CDR2 SQIVND (reference sequence). CDR3 in DNA: TGTGCCAGTAGTATAGGTACAGGGATGGGCCACCAAGAGACCCAGTACTTC. This codes for CASSIGTGMGHQETQYF. Drawing the rest from reference TRBV19 and TRBJ2-5, the complete variable domain is DGGITQSPKYLFRKEGQNVTLSCEQNLNHDAMYWYRQDPGQGLRLIYYSQIVNDFQKGDIAEGYSVSREKKESFPLTVTSAQKNPTAFYLCASSIGTGMGHQETQYFGPGTRLLVL.

The chain recombines TRBV24-1 with TRBJ2-1, with D maybe TRBD1 (7 bases). The CDR3 sequence is 13 residues long. V was shortened by 8 bases and J by 1 base, with 8 bases between the two germline ends. Looked up from germline, CDR1 is KGHDR and CDR2 is SFDVKD. The CDR3 DNA reads as TGTGCCACCACAGGGGGGTCCTACAATGAGCAGTTCTTC. It translates to CATTGGSYNEQFF.

This clonotype was detected once. The rearrangement joins TRBV7-3 to TRBJ1-5; D is perhaps TRBD1 (5 bases). The V end was cut by 5 bases, the J end by 13 bases, with 12 bases between. CDR1 is SGHTA, CDR2 FQGTGA, per germline. The CDR3 spans 11 residues. The CDR3 coding sequence is TGTGCCAGCAGCCCAACCGGGGGACAGCATTTT. Its translation is CASSPTGGQHF.

Of note for this clonotype: The missing conserved phenylalanine or tryptophan at the end of this CDR3 makes a read error likely. It is unclear where the CDR3 begins or ends on the DNA, so no DNA is shown, and the CDR3 is as TCRdb lists it. The CDR3 spells CASSEALSPSS. The J gene is TRBJ1-6, the V gene TRBV6-5. Looked up from germline, CDR1 is MNHEY and CDR2 is SVGAGI. The CDR3 length equals 11 residues, ends included.

The chain joins TRBV7-9 to TRBJ2-7; D perhaps matches TRBD1 (5 bases). With 1 base removed from V and 3 bases from J, the gap between germline ends came to 13 bases. Germline V gene data show CDR1 as SEHNR and CDR2 as FQNEAQ (reference sequence). The CDR3 is 15 amino acids. Here the CDR3 DNA reads TGTGCCAGCAGCTTAGTAACAGGACCAAACTACGAGCAGTACTTC. Protein sequence: CASSLVTGPNYEQYF.

This clonotype appeared a few times. The chain couples TRBV25-1 to TRBJ1-2; D call uncertain. Germline assignment: CDR1 MGHDK and CDR2 SYGVNS. This CDR3 is built from 14 residues. Trimming took off 4 bases at V and 5 bases at J, with 14 bases between the two ends. The CDR3 DNA follows: TGTGCCAGCAGTGGACGGCTCGTCCTTTATGGCTACACCTTC. This encodes CASSGRLVLYGYTF.

V and J are TRBV19 and TRBJ1-6, with 9 nucleotides matching TRBD1. Germline CDR1 LNHDA, CDR2 SQIVND (reference sequence). CDR3 length equals 15 residues. Germline trimming cut 5 bases from V and 7 bases from J; bases unmatched to any gene: 6. The CDR3 protein is CASSERGQGNSPLHF. CDR3 DNA: TGTGCCAGTAGTGAAAGGGGACAGGGAAATTCACCCCTCCACTTT. The full variable domain, rest sourced from reference TRBV19 and TRBJ1-6, is DGGITQSPKYLFRKEGQNVTLSCEQNLNHDAMYWYRQDPGQGLRLIYYSQIVNDFQKGDIAEGYSVSREKKESFPLTVTSAQKNPTAFYLCASSERGQGNSPLHFGNGTRLTVT.

A few counts support this clonotype. This chain joins TRBV29-1 and TRBJ1-1; no clear D. Looked up from germline, CDR1 is SQVTM and CDR2 is ANQGSEA. V was cut by 7 bases and J by 0 bases, with 15 bases left in between. There are 14 residues in the CDR3. The CDR3, as DNA: TGCAGCGGCGCACCAACTATACTGAACACTGAAGCTTTCTTT. As protein: CSGAPTILNTEAFF.

The chain couples TRBV9 to TRBJ2-2, with a weak D call TRBD2 (6 bases). Between the trimmed V and J ends, which lost 0 bases and 5 bases, there was a span of 11 bases. This CDR3 is 15 amino acids long. Germline V gives CDR1 SGDLS, CDR2 YYNGEE. CDR3 amino acids: CASSVGQGGTGELFF. The CDR3 region has the DNA TGTGCCAGCAGCGTAGGGCAGGGAGGTACCGGGGAGCTGTTTTTT.

This clonotype was seen at least ten times. This sequence joins TRBV2 and TRBJ2-7, with 8 bases that match TRBD1. Germline V gene data show CDR1 as SNHLY and CDR2 as FYNNEI. This CDR3 is 14 amino acids long. The V gene end was trimmed by 1 base and the J gene end by 3 bases; junction bases not matched to a gene: 2. CDR3 sequence: CASSEGTGSYEQYF. Written as DNA, the CDR3 is TGTGCCAGCAGTGAAGGGACAGGGAGCTACGAGCAGTACTTC.

This clonotype was seen a single time. The chain employs TRBV24-1 and TRBJ2-1; 11 bases line up with TRBD2. V was pared by 5 bases and J by 7 bases, with 6 bases of the junction left unmatched. The CDR3 loop spans 15 amino acids. Germline CDR1 KGHDR, CDR2 SFDVKD. The CDR3 sequence is CATSAISGGANEQFF. In DNA form, the CDR3 reads TGTGCCACCAGTGCCATTAGCGGGGGGGCGAATGAGCAGTTCTTC.

The chain joins TRBV24-1 to TRBJ2-1; D remains ambiguous. The V end was cut by 9 bases, the J end by 5 bases, with 16 bases between. Germline-derived CDR1 and CDR2 are KGHDR and SFDVKD. The CDR3 spans 14 residues. The CDR3 loop reads CATGPRAQDNEQFF. The CDR3 DNA reads TGTGCCACCGGGCCAAGGGCCCAGGACAATGAGCAGTTCTTC.

The V gene is TRBV7-8, the J gene TRBJ1-2; 7 bases align to TRBD1. J was trimmed by 0 bases and V by 5 bases; bases with no gene match: 9. This CDR3 comprises 16 residues. CDR1 SGHVS and CDR2 FQNEAQ come from the germline V gene. CDR3 amino acids: CASSPGTAQANYGYTF. The CDR3 coding sequence is TGTGCCAGCAGCCCAGGGACAGCCCAAGCTAACTATGGCTACACCTTC.

This clonotype was counted at least ten times. The chain recombines TRBV3-1 with TRBJ2-5; 11 bases agree with TRBD2. Germline V lookup: CDR1 LGHDT, CDR2 YNNKEL (reference sequence). V shed 2 bases and J 3 bases; nucleotides not matched to a gene: 2. This CDR3 region has 15 residues. In DNA form, the CDR3 reads TGTGCCAGCAGCCAATTGGGACTAGCGGAAGAGACCCAGTACTTC. Translating it yields CASSQLGLAEETQYF.

There are a few counts of this clonotype. Compared with germline, one end of the junction differs, possibly owing to a read error. The V gene is TRBV5-1, the J gene TRBJ2-7; 8 nucleotides line up with TRBD1. Germline lookup yields CDR1 SGHRS and CDR2 YFSETQ. CDR3 length equals 14 residues. This CDR3 is CASSFGTGPYEQYF. The CDR3 DNA sequence: TGTGCCAGCAGCTTCGGGACAGGTCCCTACGAGCAGTACTTC.

The rearrangement uses TRBV19 and TRBJ1-1; D is undetermined. With 7 bases removed from V and 6 bases from J, the gap between germline ends came to 15 bases. Germline V gene data show CDR1 as LNHDA and CDR2 as SQIVND (reference sequence). The CDR3 length is 13 residues. The CDR3 sequence is CASMGWGDAEAFF. The CDR3 nucleotides read TGTGCCAGTATGGGTTGGGGAGACGCTGAAGCTTTCTTT. Together with reference TRBV19 and TRBJ1-1, the CDR3 gives the full variable domain: DGGITQSPKYLFRKEGQNVTLSCEQNLNHDAMYWYRQDPGQGLRLIYYSQIVNDFQKGDIAEGYSVSREKKESFPLTVTSAQKNPTAFYLCASMGWGDAEAFFGQGTRLTVV.

This clonotype has a count of ten or more. The chain uses TRBV9 and TRBJ2-1; 10 positions match TRBD1. The CDR3 extends over 17 amino acids. Germline CDR1 is SGDLS and CDR2 is YYNGEE. J was trimmed by 3 bases and V by 2 bases; bases with no gene match: 8. DNA for the CDR3: TGTGCCAGCAGCGTCGACCCGGGACAGGGGCTCTACAATGAGCAGTTCTTC. Protein: CASSVDPGQGLYNEQFF. Full variable domain (rest looked up from reference TRBV9 and TRBJ2-1): DSGVTQTPKHLITATGQRVTLRCSPRSGDLSVYWYQQSLDQGLQFLIQYYNGEERAKGNILERFSAQQFPDLHSELNLSSLELGDSALYFCASSVDPGQGLYNEQFFGPGTRLTVL.

This chain links TRBV5-1 with TRBJ2-7; 8 nucleotides agree with TRBD2. The junction had 24 bases not matched to a gene; V was cut back by 4 bases and J by 6 bases. In germline, CDR1 is SGHRS, CDR2 YFSETQ. The CDR3 sequence is 19 residues long. The CDR3 bases are TGCGCCAGCAGCCTGTCTTCACTAGCGGCCGACCCGAGCTCCCGCGAGCAGTACTTC. This translates into CASSLSSLAADPSSREQYF.

As for this clonotype: An end of the junction differs from the germline gene, which may be a read error. The V gene is TRBV20-1, the J gene TRBJ2-7, with 8 bases lining up with TRBD2. The CDR3 is 13 amino acids. CDR1 and CDR2 (germline): DFQATT, SNEGSKA (reference sequence). The CDR3 loop reads CSASGPEYYEQYF. In DNA form, the CDR3 reads TGCAGCGCTAGCGGGCCAGAGTACTACGAGCAGTACTTC.

J is TRBJ1-3 and V is TRBV29-1; a possible D gene is TRBD1 (5 bases). Trimming stripped 5 bases from V and 0 bases from J, with 11 bases between. The CDR3 consists of 14 residues. Germline V gene data show CDR1 as SQVTM and CDR2 as ANQGSEA. In nucleotides, the CDR3 is TGCAGCGTTAGGGACGGAACCTCTGGAAACACCATATATTTT. Its protein is CSVRDGTSGNTIYF.

This clonotype has at least ten counts. The chain combines TRBV6-5 with TRBJ1-5, with D possibly TRBD1 on 6 matching bases. The V end was cut by 0 bases, the J end by 7 bases, with 16 bases between. The CDR3 is 16 amino acids. CDR1 is MNHEY and CDR2 is SVGAGI in the germline V gene. CDR3 residues: CASSYSAMGGQQPQHF. For the CDR3, the DNA is TGTGCCAGCAGTTACTCAGCAATGGGGGGCCAGCAGCCCCAGCATTTT.

V and J are TRBV12-3 or TRBV12-4 and TRBJ1-6; TRBD1 matches 7 bases. CDR3 length: 16 residues. With V trimmed by 4 bases and J by 9 bases, 12 bases remained unmatched. The CDR3: CASSSGGSQGISPLHF. CDR3 coding DNA: TGTGCCAGCAGTTCTGGGGGCTCACAGGGGATTTCACCCCTCCACTTT.

This clonotype was observed many times. The chain has TRBV20-1 and TRBJ2-1; 10 nucleotides match TRBD2. Trimming removed 3 bases from V and 6 bases from J; junction bases left unmatched: 5. This CDR3 is built from 14 residues. Germline CDR1 reads DFQATT; CDR2 reads SNEGSKA (reference sequence). The CDR3 sequence: CSASRTSGANEQFF. The CDR3 nucleotides are TGCAGTGCTAGTCGGACTAGCGGAGCCAATGAGCAGTTCTTC.

The genes are TRBV10-3 and TRBJ2-7, with 7 bases aligning to TRBD2. CDR3 length: 12 residues. CDR1 and CDR2 (germline): ENHRY, SYGVKD. The J segment lost 5 bases and the V segment lost 5 bases, leaving 3 bases of the junction unmatched. The CDR3 DNA follows: TGTGCCATCAGTAGCGGGGTAGACGAGCAGTACTTC. This encodes CAISSGVDEQYF.